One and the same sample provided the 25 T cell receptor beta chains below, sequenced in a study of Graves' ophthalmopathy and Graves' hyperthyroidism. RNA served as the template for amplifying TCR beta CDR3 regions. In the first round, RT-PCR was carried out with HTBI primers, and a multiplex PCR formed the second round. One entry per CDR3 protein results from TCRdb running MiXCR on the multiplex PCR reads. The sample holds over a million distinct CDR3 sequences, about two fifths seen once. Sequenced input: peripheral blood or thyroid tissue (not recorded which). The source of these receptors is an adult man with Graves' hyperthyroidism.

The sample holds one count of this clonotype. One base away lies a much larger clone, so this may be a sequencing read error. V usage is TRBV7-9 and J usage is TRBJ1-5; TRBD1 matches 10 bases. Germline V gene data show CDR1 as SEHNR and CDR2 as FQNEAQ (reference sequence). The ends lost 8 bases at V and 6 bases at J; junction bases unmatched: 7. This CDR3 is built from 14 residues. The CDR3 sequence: CASGTRDRGQPQHF. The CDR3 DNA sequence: TGTGCCAGCGGCACGCGGGACAGGGGTCAGCCCCAGCATTTT. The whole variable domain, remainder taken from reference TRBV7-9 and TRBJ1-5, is DTGVSQNPRHKITKRGQNVTFRCDPISEHNRLYWYRQTLGQGPEFLTYFQNEAQLEKSRLLSDRFSAERPKGSFSTLEIQRTEQGDSAMYLCASGTRDRGQPQHFGDGTRLSIL.

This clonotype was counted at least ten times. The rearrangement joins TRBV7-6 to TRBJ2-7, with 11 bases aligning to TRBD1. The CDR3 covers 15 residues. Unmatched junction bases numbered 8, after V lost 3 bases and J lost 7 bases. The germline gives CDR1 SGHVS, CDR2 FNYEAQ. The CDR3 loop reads CASSLGGTGGTEQYF. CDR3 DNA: TGTGCCAGCAGCTTGGGGGGGACAGGGGGGACAGAGCAGTACTTC.

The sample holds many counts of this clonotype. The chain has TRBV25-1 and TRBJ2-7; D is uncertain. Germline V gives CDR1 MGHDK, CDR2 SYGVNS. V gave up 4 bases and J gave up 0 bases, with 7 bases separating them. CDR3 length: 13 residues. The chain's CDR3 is CASSVTDSYEQYF. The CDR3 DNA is TGTGCCAGCAGTGTAACAGACTCCTACGAGCAGTACTTC.

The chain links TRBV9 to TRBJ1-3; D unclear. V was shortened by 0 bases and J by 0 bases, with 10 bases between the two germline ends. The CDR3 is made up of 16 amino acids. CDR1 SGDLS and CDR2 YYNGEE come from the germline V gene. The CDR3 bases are TGTGCCAGCAGCGTAGGGATCAGCTTCTCTGGAAACACCATATATTTT. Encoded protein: CASSVGISFSGNTIYF.

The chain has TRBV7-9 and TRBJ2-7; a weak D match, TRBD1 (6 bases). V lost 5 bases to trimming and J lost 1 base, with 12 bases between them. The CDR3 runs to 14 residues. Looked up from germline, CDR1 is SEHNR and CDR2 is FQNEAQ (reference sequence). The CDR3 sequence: CASSALGGSYEQYF. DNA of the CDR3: TGTGCCAGCAGCGCCTTAGGGGGATCCTACGAGCAGTACTTC.

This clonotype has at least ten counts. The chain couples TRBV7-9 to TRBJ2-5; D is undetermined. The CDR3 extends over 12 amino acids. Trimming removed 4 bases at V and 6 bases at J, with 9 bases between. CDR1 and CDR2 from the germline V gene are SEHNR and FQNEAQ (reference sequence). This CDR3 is CASSSASKTQYF. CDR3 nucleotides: TGTGCCAGCAGCTCGGCATCGAAGACCCAGTACTTC. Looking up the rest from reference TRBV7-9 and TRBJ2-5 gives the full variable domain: DTGVSQNPRHKITKRGQNVTFRCDPISEHNRLYWYRQTLGQGPEFLTYFQNEAQLEKSRLLSDRFSAERPKGSFSTLEIQRTEQGDSAMYLCASSSASKTQYFGPGTRLLVL.

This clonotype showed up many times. CDR3 sequence reads: CSARDGGGTGGIQETQYF. CDR3 in DNA: TGCAGTGCTAGAGATGGAGGTGGGACAGGGGGAATTCAAGAGACCCAGTACTTC. The chain combines TRBV20-1 with TRBJ2-5; 11 nucleotides agree with TRBD1. This CDR3 region has 18 residues. The J segment lost 2 bases and the V segment lost 0 bases, leaving 11 bases of the junction unmatched. The germline gives CDR1 DFQATT, CDR2 SNEGSKA (reference sequence).

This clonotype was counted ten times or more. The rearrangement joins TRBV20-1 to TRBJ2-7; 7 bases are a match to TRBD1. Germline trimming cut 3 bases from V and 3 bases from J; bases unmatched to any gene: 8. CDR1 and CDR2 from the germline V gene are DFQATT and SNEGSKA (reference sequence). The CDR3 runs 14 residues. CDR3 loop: CSARVDRAYYEQYF. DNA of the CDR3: TGCAGTGCTAGGGTAGACAGGGCCTACTACGAGCAGTACTTC.

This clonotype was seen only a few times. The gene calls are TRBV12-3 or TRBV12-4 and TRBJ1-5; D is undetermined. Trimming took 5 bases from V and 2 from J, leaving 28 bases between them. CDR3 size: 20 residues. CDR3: CASSDSLRHKGASGNQPQHF. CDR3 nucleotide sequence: TGTGCCAGCAGTGACTCGTTGAGGCATAAGGGCGCAAGCGGCAATCAGCCCCAGCATTTT.

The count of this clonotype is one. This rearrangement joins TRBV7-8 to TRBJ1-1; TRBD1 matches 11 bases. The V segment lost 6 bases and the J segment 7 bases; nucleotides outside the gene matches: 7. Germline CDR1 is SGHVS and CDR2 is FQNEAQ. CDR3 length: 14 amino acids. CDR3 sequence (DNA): TGTGCCAGCAGTTGGGACAGGGGGGGCGGTGAAGCTTTCTTT. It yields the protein CASSWDRGGGEAFF.

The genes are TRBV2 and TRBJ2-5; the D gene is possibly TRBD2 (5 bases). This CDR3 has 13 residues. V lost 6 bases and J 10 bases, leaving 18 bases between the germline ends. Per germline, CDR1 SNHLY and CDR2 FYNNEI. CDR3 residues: CASRSGRWAGQYF. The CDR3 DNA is TGTGCCAGCAGGTCGGGTCGTTGGGCGGGCCAGTACTTC. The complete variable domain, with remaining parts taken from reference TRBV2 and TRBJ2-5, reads EPEVTQTPSHQVTQMGQEVILRCVPISNHLYFYWYRQILGQKVEFLVSFYNNEISEKSEIFDDQFSVERPDGSNFTLKIRSTKLEDSAMYFCASRSGRWAGQYFGPGTRLLVL.

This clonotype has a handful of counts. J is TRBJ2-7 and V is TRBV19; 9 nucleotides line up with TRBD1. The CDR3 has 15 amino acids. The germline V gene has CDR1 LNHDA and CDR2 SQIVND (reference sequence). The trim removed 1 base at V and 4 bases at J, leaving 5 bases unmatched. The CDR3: CASSIAGTGLYEQYF. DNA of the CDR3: TGTGCCAGTAGTATAGCCGGGACAGGGTTGTACGAGCAGTACTTC.

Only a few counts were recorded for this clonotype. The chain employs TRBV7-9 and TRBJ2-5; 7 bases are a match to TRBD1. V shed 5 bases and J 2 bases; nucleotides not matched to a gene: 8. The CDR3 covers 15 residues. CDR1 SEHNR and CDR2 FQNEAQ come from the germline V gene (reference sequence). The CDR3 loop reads CASSRGTARQETQYF. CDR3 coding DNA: TGTGCCAGCAGCCGAGGGACAGCCAGACAAGAGACCCAGTACTTC.

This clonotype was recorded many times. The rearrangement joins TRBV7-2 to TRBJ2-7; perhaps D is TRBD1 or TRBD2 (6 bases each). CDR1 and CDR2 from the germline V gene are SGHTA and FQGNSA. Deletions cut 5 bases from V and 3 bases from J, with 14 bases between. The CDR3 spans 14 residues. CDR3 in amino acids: CASSLRGGLYEQYF. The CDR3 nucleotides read TGTGCCAGCAGCCTACGTGGGGGGCTCTACGAGCAGTACTTC.

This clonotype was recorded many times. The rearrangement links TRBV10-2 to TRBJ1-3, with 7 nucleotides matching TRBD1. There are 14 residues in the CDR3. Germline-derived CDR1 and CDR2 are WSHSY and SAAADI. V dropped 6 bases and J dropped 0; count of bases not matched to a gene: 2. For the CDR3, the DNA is TGCGCCAGCAGAACAGGGGTCTCTGGAAACACCATATATTTT. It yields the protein CASRTGVSGNTIYF.

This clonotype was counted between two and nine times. The CDR3 bases are TGTGCCAGCAGCGCACAGGCGACTTACGAGCAGTACTTC. This codes for CASSAQATYEQYF. This chain joins TRBV3-1 and TRBJ2-7; D perhaps matches TRBD1 (5 bases). V lost 5 bases to trimming and J lost 4 bases, with 12 bases between them. This CDR3 has 13 residues. Germline loops: CDR1 LGHDT, CDR2 YNNKEL (reference sequence).

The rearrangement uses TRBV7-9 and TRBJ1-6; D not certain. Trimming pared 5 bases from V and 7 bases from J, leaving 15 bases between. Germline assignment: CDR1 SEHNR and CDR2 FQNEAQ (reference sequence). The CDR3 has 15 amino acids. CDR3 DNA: TGTGCCAGCAGCCCAATAGCTACTCGCAATTCACCCCTCCACTTT. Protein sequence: CASSPIATRNSPLHF.

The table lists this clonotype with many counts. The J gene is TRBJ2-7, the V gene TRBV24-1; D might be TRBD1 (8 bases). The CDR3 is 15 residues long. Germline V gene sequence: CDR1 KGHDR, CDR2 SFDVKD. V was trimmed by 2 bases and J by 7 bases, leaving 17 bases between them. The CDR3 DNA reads TGTGCCACCAGTGATTCCGGGACAGGAGCGGGGGAGCAGTACTTC. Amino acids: CATSDSGTGAGEQYF.

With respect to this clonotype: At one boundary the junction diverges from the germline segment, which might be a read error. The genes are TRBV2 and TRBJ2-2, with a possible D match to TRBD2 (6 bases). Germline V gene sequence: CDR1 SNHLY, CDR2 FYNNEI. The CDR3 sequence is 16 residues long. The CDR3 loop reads CASSVREPSNTRELFF. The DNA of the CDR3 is TGTGCCAGCAGCGTACGGGAGCCCTCGAACACCAGGGAGCTGTTTTTT.

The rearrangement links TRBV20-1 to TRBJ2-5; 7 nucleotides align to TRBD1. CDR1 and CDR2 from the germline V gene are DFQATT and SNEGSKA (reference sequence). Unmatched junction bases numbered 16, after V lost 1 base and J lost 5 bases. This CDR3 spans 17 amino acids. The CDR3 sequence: CSARVGKGAVLFETQYF. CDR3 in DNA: TGCAGTGCTAGAGTCGGAAAGGGGGCTGTTTTGTTCGAGACCCAGTACTTC.

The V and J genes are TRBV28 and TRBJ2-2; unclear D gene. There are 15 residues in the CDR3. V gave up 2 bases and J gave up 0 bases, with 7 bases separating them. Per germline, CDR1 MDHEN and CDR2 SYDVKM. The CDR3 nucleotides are TGTGCCAGCAGTTTAGAAGCCCCGAACACCGGGGAGCTGTTTTTT. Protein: CASSLEAPNTGELFF. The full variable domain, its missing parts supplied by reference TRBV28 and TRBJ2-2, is DVKVTQSSRYLVKRTGEKVFLECVQDMDHENMFWYRQDPGLGLRLIYFSYDVKMKEKGDIPEGYSVSREKKERFSLILESASTNQTSMYLCASSLEAPNTGELFFGEGSRLTVL.

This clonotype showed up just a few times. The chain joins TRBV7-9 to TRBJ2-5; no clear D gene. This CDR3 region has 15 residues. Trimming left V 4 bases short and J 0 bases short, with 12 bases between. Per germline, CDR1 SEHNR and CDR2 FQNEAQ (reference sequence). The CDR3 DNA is TGTGCCAGCAGCTACGCTTGGCGGAACCAAGAGACCCAGTACTTC. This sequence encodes CASSYAWRNQETQYF.

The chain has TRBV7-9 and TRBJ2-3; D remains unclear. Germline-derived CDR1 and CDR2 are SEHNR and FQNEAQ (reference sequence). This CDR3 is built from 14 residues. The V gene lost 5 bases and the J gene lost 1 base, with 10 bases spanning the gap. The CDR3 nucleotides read TGTGCCAGCAGCCTTGGAGAGGGCACAGATACGCAGTATTTT. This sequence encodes CASSLGEGTDTQYF.

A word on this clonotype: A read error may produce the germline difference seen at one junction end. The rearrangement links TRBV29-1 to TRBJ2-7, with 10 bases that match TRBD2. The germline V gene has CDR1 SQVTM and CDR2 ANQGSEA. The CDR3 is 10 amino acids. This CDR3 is CSVLAGGGNF. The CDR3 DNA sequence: TGCAGCGTCTTAGCGGGGGGCGGTAACTTC.

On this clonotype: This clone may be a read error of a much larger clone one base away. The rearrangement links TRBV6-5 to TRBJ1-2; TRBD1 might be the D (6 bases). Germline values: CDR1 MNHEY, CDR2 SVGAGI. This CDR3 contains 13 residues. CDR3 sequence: CAGSRRGLWGYTF. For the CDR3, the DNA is TGTGCCGGCAGTCGACGGGGGCTATGGGGCTACACCTTC.